Below are 6 T cell receptor beta chains sequenced from a single sample in a study of blood T cell repertoires in COVID-19. Here immunoSEQ multiplex PCR was the method, and the copy in TCRdb shows in-frame clones only, minus some. The profile covers 150,000 or so clones, with about four fifths appearing a single time and 7.5% to 8% taken by the ten largest. The source material was peripheral blood. Every receptor here comes from a man aged 35-49 years who had recovered from COVID-19.

This CDR3 reads CASSLPSYNEQFF. The CDR3 nucleotides read TGTGCCAGCAGTTTACCTAGTTACAATGAGCAGTTCTTC. The chain joins TRBV28 to TRBJ2-1, with D unclear. The germline V and J ends were trimmed by 2 bases and 4 bases, with 6 bases remaining between them. The CDR3 loop spans 13 amino acids. Germline assignment: CDR1 MDHEN and CDR2 SYDVKM.

This chain links TRBV27 with TRBJ1-1; D uncertain. The CDR3 is made up of 11 amino acids. V lost 7 bases, J lost 6 bases, and 9 bases lay in between. Per germline, CDR1 MNHEY and CDR2 SMNVEV (reference sequence). The CDR3 sequence: CASISAAEAFF. DNA for the CDR3: TGTGCCAGCATCAGCGCAGCTGAAGCTTTCTTT.

The V and J genes are TRBV6-5 and TRBJ1-4, with D unresolved. V was clipped by 0 bases and J by 0 bases, with 8 bases between them. The V gene's germline CDR1 is MNHEY and CDR2 SVGAGI. This CDR3 is 16 amino acids long. CDR3 residues: CASSYSRTATNEKLFF. As DNA, the CDR3 is TGTGCCAGCAGTTACTCCAGAACCGCAACTAATGAAAAACTGTTTTTT.

The CDR3 is CASSIAGANQPQHF. CDR3 nucleotide sequence: TGTGCCAGTAGTATAGCAGGGGCCAATCAGCCCCAGCATTTT. The V and J genes are TRBV19 and TRBJ1-5; a weak D match, TRBD1 (6 bases). Germline loops: CDR1 LNHDA, CDR2 SQIVND (reference sequence). V was trimmed by 1 base and J by 3 bases, leaving 7 bases between them. The CDR3 has 14 residues.

The rearrangement joins TRBV4-3 to TRBJ2-7; D is unclear. Germline V gene data show CDR1 as LGHNA and CDR2 as YSLEER. The ends were cut back, 0 bases at V and 2 bases at J, with 11 bases in the middle. This CDR3 region has 15 residues. CDR3 coding DNA: TGCGCCAGCAGCCAAGACGTGGCGGAGACCTACGAGCAGTACTTC. Its translation is CASSQDVAETYEQYF.

The chain carries TRBV9 and TRBJ2-1; 11 positions match TRBD2. V was pared by 0 bases and J by 6 bases, with 14 bases of the junction left unmatched. The CDR3 loop spans 19 amino acids. Germline V gene sequence: CDR1 SGDLS, CDR2 YYNGEE. The CDR3 loop reads CASSVVVGGGLAATNEQFF. The CDR3 DNA follows: TGTGCCAGCAGCGTAGTAGTTGGAGGGGGACTAGCGGCTACCAATGAGCAGTTCTTC. Supplemented by reference TRBV9 and TRBJ2-1, the full variable domain reads DSGVTQTPKHLITATGQRVTLRCSPRSGDLSVYWYQQSLDQGLQFLIQYYNGEERAKGNILERFSAQQFPDLHSELNLSSLELGDSALYFCASSVVVGGGLAATNEQFFGPGTRLTVL.